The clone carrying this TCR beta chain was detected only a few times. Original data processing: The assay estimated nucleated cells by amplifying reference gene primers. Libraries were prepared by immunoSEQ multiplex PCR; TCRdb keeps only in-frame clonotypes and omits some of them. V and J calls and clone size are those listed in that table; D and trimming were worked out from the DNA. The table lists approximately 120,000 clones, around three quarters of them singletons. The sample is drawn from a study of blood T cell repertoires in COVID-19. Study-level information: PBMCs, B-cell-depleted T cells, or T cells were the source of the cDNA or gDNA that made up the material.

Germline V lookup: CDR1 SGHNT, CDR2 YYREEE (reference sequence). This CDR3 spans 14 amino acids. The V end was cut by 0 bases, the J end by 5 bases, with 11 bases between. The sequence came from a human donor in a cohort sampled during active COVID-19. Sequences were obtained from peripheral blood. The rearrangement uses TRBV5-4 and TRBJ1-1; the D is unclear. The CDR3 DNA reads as TGTGCCAGCAGCTTGGAGCGGGCCCGAACTGAAGCTTTCTTT. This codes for CASSLERARTEAFF.